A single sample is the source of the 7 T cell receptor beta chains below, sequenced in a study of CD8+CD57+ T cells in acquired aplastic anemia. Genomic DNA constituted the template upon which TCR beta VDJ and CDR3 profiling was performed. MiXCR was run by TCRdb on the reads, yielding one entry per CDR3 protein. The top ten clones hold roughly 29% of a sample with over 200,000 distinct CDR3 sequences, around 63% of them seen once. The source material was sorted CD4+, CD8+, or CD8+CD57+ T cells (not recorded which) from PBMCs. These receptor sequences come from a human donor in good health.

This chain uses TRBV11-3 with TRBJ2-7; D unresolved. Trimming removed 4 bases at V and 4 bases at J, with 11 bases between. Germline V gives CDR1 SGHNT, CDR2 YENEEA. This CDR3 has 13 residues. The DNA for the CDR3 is TGTGCCAGCAGCTACCGGACCGATTACGAGCAGTACTTC. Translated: CASSYRTDYEQYF.

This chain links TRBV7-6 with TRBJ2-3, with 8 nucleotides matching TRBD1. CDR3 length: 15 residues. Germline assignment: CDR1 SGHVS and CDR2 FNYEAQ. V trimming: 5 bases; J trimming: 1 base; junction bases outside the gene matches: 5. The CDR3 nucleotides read TGTGCCAGCAGCGTGGACAGGGCCTGCACAGATACGCAGTATTTT. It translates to CASSVDRACTDTQYF.

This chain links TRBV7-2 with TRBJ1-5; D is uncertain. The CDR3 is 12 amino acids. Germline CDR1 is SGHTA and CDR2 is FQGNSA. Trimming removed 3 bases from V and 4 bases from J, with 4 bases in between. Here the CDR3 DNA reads TGTGCCAGCAGCTTTCGAAATCAGCCCCAGCATTTT. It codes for CASSFRNQPQHF.

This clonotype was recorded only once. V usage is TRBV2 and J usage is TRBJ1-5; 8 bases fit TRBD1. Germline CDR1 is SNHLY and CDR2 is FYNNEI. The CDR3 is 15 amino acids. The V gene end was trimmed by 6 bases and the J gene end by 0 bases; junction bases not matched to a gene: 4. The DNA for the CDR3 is TGTGCCAGCAGAACCGGGACAGGTAGCAATCAGCCCCAGCATTTT. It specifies CASRTGTGSNQPQHF.

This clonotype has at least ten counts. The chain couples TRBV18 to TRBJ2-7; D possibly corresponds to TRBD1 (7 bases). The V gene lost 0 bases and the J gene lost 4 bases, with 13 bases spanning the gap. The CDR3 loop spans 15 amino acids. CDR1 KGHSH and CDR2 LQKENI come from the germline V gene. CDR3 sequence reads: CASSPPQGGTYEQYF. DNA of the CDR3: TGTGCCAGCTCACCACCGCAGGGGGGAACGTACGAGCAGTACTTC.

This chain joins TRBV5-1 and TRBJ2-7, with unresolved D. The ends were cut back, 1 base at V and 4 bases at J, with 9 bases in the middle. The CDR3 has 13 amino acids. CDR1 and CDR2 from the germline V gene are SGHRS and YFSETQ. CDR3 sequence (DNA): TGCGCCAGCAGCTTGAGTTGGGTATACGAGCAGTACTTC. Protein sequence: CASSLSWVYEQYF.

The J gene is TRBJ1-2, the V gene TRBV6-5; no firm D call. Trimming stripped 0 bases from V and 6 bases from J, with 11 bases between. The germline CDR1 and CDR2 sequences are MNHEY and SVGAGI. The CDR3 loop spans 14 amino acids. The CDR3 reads CASSYSYQSNGYTF. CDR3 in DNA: TGTGCCAGCAGTTACTCGTATCAGAGTAATGGCTACACCTTC.